This T cell receptor beta chain was documented in a study of T cells in Graves' hyperthyroidism and ophthalmopathy. The study's findings and limits: Before onset, ophthalmopathy was predicted by the model a median around 6.5 months earlier.

The germline CDR1 and CDR2 sequences are SGHTA and FQGTGA. The CDR3 sequence is 15 residues long. V was shortened by 2 bases and J by 6 bases, with 14 bases between the two germline ends. The CDR3 regions of TCR beta were amplified from RNA transcripts. RT-PCR in the first round (using the HTBI primer set) targeted the TCR CDR3. TCRdb redid the calling of the multiplex PCR reads with MiXCR, one entry per CDR3 protein. The sample holds hundreds of thousands of distinct CDR3 sequences, approximately 14% seen once. This clonotype showed up just a few times. The antigen is undetermined. The source material was blood. The source is a woman in her 50s with Graves' ophthalmopathy. This chain connects TRBV7-3 to TRBJ2-1; D is perhaps TRBD1 or TRBD2 (6 bases each). The CDR3 here is CASSLGGRLTNEQFF. CDR3 bases: TGTGCCAGCAGCTTAGGGGGGCGTCTTACCAATGAGCAGTTCTTC.